These 22 T cell receptor beta chains came from one sample sequenced in a study of CD8+ T cells in alopecia areata. TCR sequencing used cDNA made by reverse transcription of extracted RNA. The protocol was immunoSEQ multiplex PCR, while the TCRdb copy is restricted to in-frame clones and leaves out a portion. Of tens of thousands of clones listed, more than 55% were seen once; the top ten hold 18%. Material for sequencing was NKG2D-high CD8+ T cells sorted from blood. The receptors derive from a human donor with alopecia areata.

The chain links TRBV5-5 to TRBJ2-7; TRBD2 is a possible D gene (5 bases). The V gene lost 0 bases and the J gene lost 3 bases, with 10 bases spanning the gap. CDR3 length: 14 amino acids. From germline, CDR1 is SGHKS and CDR2 YYEKEE (reference sequence). The CDR3 is CASSLEAGNYEQYF. The CDR3 DNA is TGTGCCAGCAGCTTGGAGGCCGGGAACTACGAGCAGTACTTC.

This clone turned up a few times. The J gene is TRBJ2-7, the V gene TRBV6-5, with 7 bases identical to TRBD1. J gave up 4 bases and V 4 bases, and 10 bases lay outside the gene matches. The V gene's germline CDR1 is MNHEY and CDR2 SVGAGI. The CDR3 loop spans 15 amino acids. The CDR3 reads CASSSVDRVAYEQYF. The CDR3 coding sequence is TGTGCCAGCAGTTCCGTAGACAGGGTGGCGTACGAGCAGTACTTC.

This chain joins TRBV2 and TRBJ2-1, with 12 nucleotides matching TRBD2. Germline V CDR1 and CDR2: SNHLY, FYNNEI. Germline trimming cut 1 base from V and 5 bases from J; bases unmatched to any gene: 3. This CDR3 has 16 residues. Here the CDR3 reads CASSEGTSGADNEQFF. In DNA form, the CDR3 reads TGTGCCAGCAGTGAAGGGACTAGCGGGGCCGACAATGAGCAGTTCTTC.

V gene TRBV28 combines with J gene TRBJ2-1; D possibly uses TRBD1 or TRBD2 (5 bases each). CDR1 and CDR2 (germline): MDHEN, SYDVKM. Trimming shortened V by 7 bases and J by 7 bases, and 23 bases separated the two germline ends. CDR3 length: 16 amino acids. CDR3 bases: TGTGCCAGCATAATGGGGACCGCCGCCGCGTTGAATGAGCAGTTCTTC. Residues: CASIMGTAAALNEQFF.

The J gene is TRBJ2-1, the V gene TRBV15; no definite D call. The V and J ends lost 0 bases and 7 bases respectively, with 4 bases between them. This CDR3 is 12 amino acids long. The germline V gene has CDR1 LNHNV and CDR2 YYDKDF (reference sequence). The CDR3 DNA is TGTGCCACCAGCAGAGAGGGTAATGAGCAGTTCTTC. Translating it yields CATSREGNEQFF.

The chain links TRBV7-6 to TRBJ1-1; D unclear. Deletions cut 5 bases from V and 6 bases from J, with 16 bases between. This CDR3 has 14 residues. The germline V gene encodes CDR1 SGHVS and CDR2 FNYEAQ. The CDR3 loop is CASSPPGVVAEAFF. As DNA, the CDR3 is TGTGCCAGCAGCCCCCCCGGGGTAGTAGCTGAAGCTTTCTTT. The complete variable domain, with remaining parts taken from reference TRBV7-6 and TRBJ1-1, reads GAGVSQSPRYKVTKRGQDVALRCDPISGHVSLYWYRQALGQGPEFLTYFNYEAQQDKSGLPNDRFSAERPEGSISTLTIQRTEQRDSAMYRCASSPPGVVAEAFFGQGTRLTVV.

V is TRBV7-9 and J is TRBJ1-1; D gene uncertain. The CDR3 is 12 residues long. Germline CDR1 and CDR2: SEHNR and FQNEAQ (reference sequence). Trimming took off 6 bases at V and 4 bases at J, with 9 bases between the two ends. The CDR3, as DNA: TGTGCCAGCAGTCACACGGCCACTGAAGCTTTCTTT. Protein: CASSHTATEAFF.

This clone turned up a few times. The V call is TRBV19, the J call TRBJ2-1; the match to TRBD2 covers 8 bases. Germline CDR1 LNHDA, CDR2 SQIVND (reference sequence). This CDR3 is 11 amino acids long. With 8 bases clipped from V and 12 bases from J, the junction kept 6 bases outside the gene matches. The CDR3 sequence: CASGHGGGQFF. DNA of the CDR3: TGTGCCAGTGGGCACGGGGGGGGGCAGTTCTTC. Full variable domain (missing parts from reference TRBV19 and TRBJ2-1): DGGITQSPKYLFRKEGQNVTLSCEQNLNHDAMYWYRQDPGQGLRLIYYSQIVNDFQKGDIAEGYSVSREKKESFPLTVTSAQKNPTAFYLCASGHGGGQFFGPGTRLTVL.

The chain is built from TRBV10-3 and TRBJ1-1, with D perhaps matching TRBD1 (6 bases). Trimming left V 0 bases short and J 1 base short, with 9 bases between. This CDR3 contains 15 residues. From germline, CDR1 is ENHRY and CDR2 SYGVKD. The CDR3 DNA follows: TGTGCCATCAGTGAGTCTCGACAGGCGAACACTGAAGCTTTCTTT. Translated, it gives CAISESRQANTEAFF.

The V and J genes are TRBV29-1 and TRBJ1-5; D perhaps matches TRBD1 (6 bases). This CDR3 is built from 15 residues. Germline V gene sequence: CDR1 SQVTM, CDR2 ANQGSEA. The V and J ends lost 5 bases and 3 bases respectively, with 17 bases between them. The CDR3 bases are TGCAGCGTTCTCGTAGGAGACAGGATCAATCAGCCCCAGCATTTT. Protein sequence: CSVLVGDRINQPQHF.

The gene calls are TRBV7-8 and TRBJ1-5; D call uncertain. The CDR3 sequence is 16 residues long. The germline CDR1 and CDR2 sequences are SGHVS and FQNEAQ. The ends were cut back, 2 bases at V and 7 bases at J, with 18 bases in the middle. CDR3 region: CASSLLPRTVEQPQHF. DNA for the CDR3: TGTGCCAGCAGCTTATTGCCCCGGACCGTGGAGCAGCCCCAGCATTTT.

There are a few counts of this clone. This chain connects TRBV5-1 to TRBJ2-7; D is perhaps TRBD1 (7 bases). Germline assignment: CDR1 SGHRS and CDR2 YFSETQ. The CDR3 has 14 residues. V was pared by 4 bases and J by 0 bases, with 11 bases between. The CDR3 DNA reads TGCGCCAGCAGCGCGGGACAGAGCTCCTACGAGCAGTACTTC. Encoded protein: CASSAGQSSYEQYF.

The V gene is TRBV30, the J gene TRBJ2-1; perhaps TRBD2 as D (6 bases). Trimming left V 3 bases short and J 4 bases short, with 13 bases between. Germline V gene data show CDR1 as GTSNPN and CDR2 as SVGIG (reference sequence). The CDR3 is 14 amino acids. In DNA form, the CDR3 reads TGTGCCTGGAGCTCATTGGGAGGTTACAATGAGCAGTTCTTC. The encoded protein is CAWSSLGGYNEQFF.

The chain recombines TRBV7-6 with TRBJ2-3, with D unclear. The ends were cut back, 4 bases at V and 2 bases at J, with 1 base in the middle. This CDR3 comprises 11 residues. CDR1 is SGHVS, CDR2 FNYEAQ, per germline. The CDR3 DNA follows: TGTGCCAGCAGCTCCACAGATACGCAGTATTTT. It codes for CASSSTDTQYF.

The rearrangement uses TRBV13 and TRBJ2-1; 7 nucleotides agree with TRBD1. This CDR3 region has 13 residues. The J segment lost 13 bases and the V segment lost 5 bases, leaving 11 bases of the junction unmatched. Germline lookup yields CDR1 PRHDT and CDR2 FYEKMQ (reference sequence). The CDR3 region is CASSTADRHEQFF. CDR3 bases: TGTGCCAGCAGCACCGCGGACAGGCACGAACAGTTCTTC.

The V and J genes are TRBV4-3 and TRBJ2-1; D may be TRBD2 (5 bases). Deletions cut 0 bases from V and 2 bases from J, with 11 bases between. Germline loops: CDR1 LGHNA, CDR2 YSLEER. The CDR3 runs to 16 residues. Here the CDR3 DNA reads TGCGCCAGCAGCCAAGATCTAGCTGGTCCCTACAATGAGCAGTTCTTC. Translating it yields CASSQDLAGPYNEQFF.

The V call is TRBV11-2, the J call TRBJ2-3; D perhaps matches TRBD2 (6 bases). The ends were cut back, 5 bases at V and 8 bases at J, with 17 bases in the middle. Germline lookup yields CDR1 SGHAT and CDR2 FQNNGV. This CDR3 comprises 14 residues. CDR3 amino acids: CASSNTEGRATQYF. CDR3 coding DNA: TGTGCCAGCAGCAATACGGAGGGCCGGGCTACGCAGTATTTT.

The gene calls are TRBV29-1 and TRBJ1-4; the D is unclear. The CDR3 loop spans 12 amino acids. V lost 7 bases and J lost 5, with 11 bases in between. Germline CDR1 SQVTM, CDR2 ANQGSEA. The CDR3 reads CSAGQANEKLFF. The CDR3, as DNA: TGCAGCGCCGGGCAGGCGAATGAAAAACTGTTTTTT.

V is TRBV5-1 and J is TRBJ1-1; no definite D call. The CDR3 extends over 11 amino acids. Trimming pared 5 bases from V and 5 bases from J, leaving 7 bases between. The germline gives CDR1 SGHRS, CDR2 YFSETQ. The CDR3 protein is CASRGGTEAFF. The CDR3, as DNA: TGCGCCAGCAGGGGAGGAACTGAAGCTTTCTTT.

This clone was counted a few times. The chain employs TRBV5-4 and TRBJ2-1; D call uncertain. The CDR3 totals 11 residues. Trimming took off 4 bases at V and 5 bases at J, with 4 bases between the two ends. The germline gives CDR1 SGHNT, CDR2 YYREEE (reference sequence). CDR3 nucleotide sequence: TGTGCCAGCAGCATAAACAATGAGCAGTTCTTC. Amino acids: CASSINNEQFF.

The V gene is TRBV14, the J gene TRBJ2-7, with 7 nucleotides matching TRBD2. Losses at the gene ends were 3 bases for V and 7 bases for J; bases not matched to a gene: 3. The V gene's germline CDR1 is SGHDN and CDR2 FVKESK. This CDR3 spans 12 amino acids. CDR3 DNA: TGTGCCAGCAGCCAGGGGGGGACGGAGCAGTACTTC. Protein product: CASSQGGTEQYF.

This clone has just a few counts. CDR3 coding DNA: TGTGCCAGCAGTGAGCTTGGGAATACTGACAATGAGCAGTTCTTC. This sequence encodes CASSELGNTDNEQFF. The J gene is TRBJ2-1, the V gene TRBV2; no firm D call. Trimming removed 3 bases from V and 5 bases from J, with 14 bases in between. CDR1 and CDR2 (germline): SNHLY, FYNNEI. The CDR3 has 15 residues. The full variable domain, in which reference TRBV2 and TRBJ2-1 provide the parts outside the CDR3, is EPEVTQTPSHQVTQMGQEVILRCVPISNHLYFYWYRQILGQKVEFLVSFYNNEISEKSEIFDDQFSVERPDGSNFTLKIRSTKLEDSAMYFCASSELGNTDNEQFFGPGTRLTVL.